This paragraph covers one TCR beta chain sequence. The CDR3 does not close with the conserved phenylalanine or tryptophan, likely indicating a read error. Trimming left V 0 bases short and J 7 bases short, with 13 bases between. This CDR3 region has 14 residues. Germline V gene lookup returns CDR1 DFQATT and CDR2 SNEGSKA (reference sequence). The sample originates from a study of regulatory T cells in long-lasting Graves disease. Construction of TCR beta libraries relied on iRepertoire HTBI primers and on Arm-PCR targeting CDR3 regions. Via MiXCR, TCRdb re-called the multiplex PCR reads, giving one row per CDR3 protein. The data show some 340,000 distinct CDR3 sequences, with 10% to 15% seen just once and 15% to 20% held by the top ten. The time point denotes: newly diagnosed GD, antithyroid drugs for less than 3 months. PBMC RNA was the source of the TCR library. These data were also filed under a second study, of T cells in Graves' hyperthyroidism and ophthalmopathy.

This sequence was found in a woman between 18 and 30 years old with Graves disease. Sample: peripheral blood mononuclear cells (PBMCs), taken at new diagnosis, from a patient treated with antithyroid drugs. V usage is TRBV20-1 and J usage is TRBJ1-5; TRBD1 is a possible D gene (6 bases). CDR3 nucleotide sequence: TGCAGTGCTAGAGAAAGGGCAGGGGCCCAGCCCCAGCATCTT. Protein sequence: CSARERAGAQPQHL.